This TCR beta chain is drawn from a study of spatial heterogeneity in lung cancer. Study information: The library had UMIs, and each TCR and UMI pair averaged more than ten raw reads. Study-wide results and caveats: Ubiquitous expanded TCR counts tracked ubiquitous nonsynonymous mutations; regional expanded TCR counts tracked regional nonsynonymous mutations. Higher tumor mutation counts went along with higher counts of expanded intratumoral alpha and beta TCRs.

Described time point: sample taken at primary tumor resection. In each case, whole RNA from tumor, nontumor lung or frozen PBMC was sequenced unsorted. In its sample, this clonotype was seen many times. Its antigen is still unknown. Each TCR cDNA molecule carried a unique molecular identifier. TCRdb ran MiXCR on the 5' RACE reads and lists one entry per CDR3 protein. The table includes 20,000 to 25,000 distinct CDR3 sequences, approximately 4.3% detected once. The sequencing here drew on lung tumor tissue, taken at surgery. This sequence originates from a male donor with early-stage non-small cell lung cancer.

The CDR3 reads CASSWTRDAAYEQYF. In nucleotides, the CDR3 is TGTGCCAGCAGTTGGACCCGGGACGCCGCCTACGAGCAGTACTTC. The rearrangement uses TRBV6-5 and TRBJ2-7; D tentatively reads TRBD1 or TRBD2 (5 bases each). Trimming took 4 bases from V and 2 from J, leaving 15 bases between them. CDR3 size: 15 residues. The germline CDR1 and CDR2 sequences are MNHEY and SVGAGI.